This note documents a single T cell receptor (beta chain) sequence. The V and J ends lost 4 bases and 5 bases respectively, with 12 bases between them. This CDR3 has 13 residues. Germline V gene data show CDR1 as SEHNR and CDR2 as FQNEAQ (reference sequence). The cohort comprised adults aged about 18 to 100 years residing in some 24 US areas. All recovered Cohort 3 donors got two negative PCRs, got clearance, or saw symptom resolution. These data belong to a study of blood T cell repertoires in COVID-19. The data were produced by immunoSEQ multiplex PCR, yet TCRdb's version contains in-frame clones alone and is incomplete. The sample yields about 150,000 clones, over 65% seen once.

This clonotype was sampled from a woman in her 50s who had recovered from COVID-19. The chain links TRBV7-9 to TRBJ2-7, with D perhaps matching TRBD2 (5 bases). Specimen: PBMCs or T cells enriched from blood (not recorded which). CDR3 loop: CASSSISSHEQYF. In nucleotides, the CDR3 is TGTGCCAGCAGCTCCATTTCTAGCCACGAGCAGTACTTC.